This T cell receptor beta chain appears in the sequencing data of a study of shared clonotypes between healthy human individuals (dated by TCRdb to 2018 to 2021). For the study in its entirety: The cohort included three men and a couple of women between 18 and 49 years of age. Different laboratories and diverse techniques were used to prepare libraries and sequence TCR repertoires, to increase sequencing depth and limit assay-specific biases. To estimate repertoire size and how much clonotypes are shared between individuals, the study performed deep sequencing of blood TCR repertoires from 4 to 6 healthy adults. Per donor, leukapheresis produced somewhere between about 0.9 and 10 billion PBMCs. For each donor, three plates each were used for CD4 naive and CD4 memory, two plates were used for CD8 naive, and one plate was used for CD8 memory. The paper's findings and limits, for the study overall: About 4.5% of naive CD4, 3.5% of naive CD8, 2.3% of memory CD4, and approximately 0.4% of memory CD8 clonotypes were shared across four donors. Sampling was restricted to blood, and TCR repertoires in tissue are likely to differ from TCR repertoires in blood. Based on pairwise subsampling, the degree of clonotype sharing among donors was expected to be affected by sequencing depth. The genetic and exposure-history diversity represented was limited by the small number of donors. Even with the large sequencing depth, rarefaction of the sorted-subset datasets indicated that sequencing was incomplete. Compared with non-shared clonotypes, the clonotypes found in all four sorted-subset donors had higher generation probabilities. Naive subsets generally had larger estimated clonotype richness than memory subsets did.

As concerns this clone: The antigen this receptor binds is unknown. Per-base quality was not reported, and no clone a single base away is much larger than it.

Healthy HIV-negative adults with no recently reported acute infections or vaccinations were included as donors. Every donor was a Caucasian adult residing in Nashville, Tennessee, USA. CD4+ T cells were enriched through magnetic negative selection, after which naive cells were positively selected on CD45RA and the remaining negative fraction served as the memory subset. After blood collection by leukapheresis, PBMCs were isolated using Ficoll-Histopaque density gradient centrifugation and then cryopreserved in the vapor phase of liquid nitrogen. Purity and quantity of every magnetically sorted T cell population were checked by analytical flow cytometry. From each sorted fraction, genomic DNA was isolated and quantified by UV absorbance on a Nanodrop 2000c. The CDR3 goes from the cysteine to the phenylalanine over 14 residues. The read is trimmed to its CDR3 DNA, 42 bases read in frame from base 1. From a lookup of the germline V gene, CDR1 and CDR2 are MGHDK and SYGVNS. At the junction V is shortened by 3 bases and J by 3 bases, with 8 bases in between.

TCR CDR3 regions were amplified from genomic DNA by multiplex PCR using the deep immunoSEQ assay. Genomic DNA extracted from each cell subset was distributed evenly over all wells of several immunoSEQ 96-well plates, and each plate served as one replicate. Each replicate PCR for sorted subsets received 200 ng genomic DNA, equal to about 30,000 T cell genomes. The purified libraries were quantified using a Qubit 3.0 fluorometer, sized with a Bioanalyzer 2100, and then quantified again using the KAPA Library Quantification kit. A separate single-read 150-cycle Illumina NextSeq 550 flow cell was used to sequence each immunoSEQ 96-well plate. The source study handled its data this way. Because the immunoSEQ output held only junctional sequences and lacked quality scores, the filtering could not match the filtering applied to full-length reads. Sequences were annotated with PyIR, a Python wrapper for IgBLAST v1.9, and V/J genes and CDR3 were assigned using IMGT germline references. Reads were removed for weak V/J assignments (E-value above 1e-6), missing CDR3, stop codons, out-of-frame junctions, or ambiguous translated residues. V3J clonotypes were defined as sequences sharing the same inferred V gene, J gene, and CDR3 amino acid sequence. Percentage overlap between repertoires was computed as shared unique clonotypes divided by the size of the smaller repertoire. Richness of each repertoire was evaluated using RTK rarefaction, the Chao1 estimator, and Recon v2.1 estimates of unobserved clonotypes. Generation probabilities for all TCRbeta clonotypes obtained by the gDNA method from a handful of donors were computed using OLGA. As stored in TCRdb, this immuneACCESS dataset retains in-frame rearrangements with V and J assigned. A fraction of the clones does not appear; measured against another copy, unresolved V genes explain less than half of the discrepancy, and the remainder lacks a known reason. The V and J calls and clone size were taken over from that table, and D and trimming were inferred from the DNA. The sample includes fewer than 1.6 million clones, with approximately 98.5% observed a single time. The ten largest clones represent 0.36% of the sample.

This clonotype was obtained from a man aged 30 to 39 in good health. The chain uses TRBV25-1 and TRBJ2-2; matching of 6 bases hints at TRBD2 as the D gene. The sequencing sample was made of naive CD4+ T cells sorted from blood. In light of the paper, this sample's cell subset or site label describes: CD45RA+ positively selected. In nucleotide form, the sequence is TGTGCCAGCAGTGAGGGACTCCACACCGGGGAGCTGTTTTTT. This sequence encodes CASSEGLHTGELFF.